A selection of T cell receptor beta chains follows, all from one sample in a study of blood T cell repertoires in COVID-19. Repertoires were generated with immunoSEQ multiplex PCR, while TCRdb's copy carries only in-frame clones and drops some. The table records roughly 320,000 clones, 85% of them present only once. The sequencing input was peripheral blood. These TCRs come from a human donor in a cohort sampled during active COVID-19. The CDR3 runs from the conserved cysteine through the conserved F or W. D genes are given only for firm matches. Size values are once, few and many counts, or a class for expanded clones, and some rows have none.

CASSPMASGLSHLNEQFF | NA | TRBV18 | NA | TRBJ2-1
CASSSTGTSTDTQYF | NA | TRBV7-9 | NA | TRBJ2-3
CASSLPSMTGKNEQFF | once | TRBV11-3 | TRBD1 | TRBJ2-1
CASRPSGGEIGYTF | NA | TRBV27 | NA | TRBJ1-2
CASRNTRDNEQFF | few | TRBV6-5 | NA | TRBJ2-1
CASSPGGGGSPLHF | NA | TRBV7-9 | TRBD1 | TRBJ1-6
CASSEDSNSPLHF | few | TRBV25-1 | NA | TRBJ1-6
CASNTGTDEQFF | NA | TRBV5-8 | NA | TRBJ2-1
CASSPTGSGNTIYF | NA | TRBV18 | TRBD1 | TRBJ1-3
CASSWGSYRGLQYGYTF | NA | TRBV19 | TRBD1 | TRBJ1-2
CASSRVRKEGQSHNEQFF | NA | TRBV27 | TRBD1 | TRBJ2-1
CASSGDRGLAFF | NA | TRBV2 | TRBD1 | TRBJ1-1
CASSSPGTGVEGYTF | NA | TRBV5-4 | TRBD1 | TRBJ1-2
CASSGTGELNTEAFF | NA | TRBV5-1 | TRBD1 | TRBJ1-1
CASSLTASGGSPHEQFF | NA | TRBV5-1 | TRBD2 | TRBJ2-1
CATSASLGGSTDTQYF | NA | TRBV24-1 | NA | TRBJ2-3
CSAQGQRGYTF | NA | TRBV29-1 | NA | TRBJ1-2
CASSPSRTGGSKETQYF | NA | TRBV4-2 | TRBD2 | TRBJ2-5
CASSGDGGYEQYF | NA | TRBV5-4 | TRBD2 | TRBJ2-7
CASSQATGSYEQYF | NA | TRBV4-1 | NA | TRBJ2-7
CAWSHGQLSGNTIYF | once | TRBV30 | NA | TRBJ1-3
CASRATGTLFYEQYF | NA | TRBV27 | NA | TRBJ2-7
CASSLYGRNTEAFF | NA | TRBV7-3 | NA | TRBJ1-1
CASSLSAGGYQETQYF | NA | TRBV28 | TRBD2 | TRBJ2-5
CAAGGFGYTF | NA | TRBV6-5 | NA | TRBJ1-2
CASSQAPGLAGGPYGYTF | once | TRBV4-1 | NA | TRBJ1-2
CASSQPGLGLRSGYNEQFF | NA | TRBV3-1/TRBV3-2 | TRBD2 | TRBJ2-1
CSAQGDQPQHF | NA | TRBV20-1 | TRBD1 | TRBJ1-5
CASSSRDRVGLAYNEQFF | few | TRBV7-9 | TRBD1 | TRBJ2-1
CASSLEGGAEQYF | NA | TRBV11-3 | NA | TRBJ2-7
CASSLELQDYEQYF | few | TRBV5-4 | NA | TRBJ2-7
CASSPRHLNTEAFF | NA | TRBV6-5 | NA | TRBJ1-1
CASSLGVRAGNTIYF | NA | TRBV7-2 | NA | TRBJ1-3
CATSDRRQVPGANVLTF | few | TRBV24-1 | NA | TRBJ2-6
CASSLSTGAGANQPQHF | NA | TRBV7-9 | NA | TRBJ1-5
CSVEEAQGVSYEQYF | NA | TRBV29-1 | TRBD1 | TRBJ2-7
CASSSERGREQYF | NA | TRBV12-3/TRBV12-4 | TRBD1 | TRBJ2-7
CASSLTVTYEQYF | NA | TRBV2 | NA | TRBJ2-7
CASSIPGQGGSKNIQYF | once | TRBV19 | TRBD1 | TRBJ2-4
CASSPVGGYTF | NA | TRBV6-5 | NA | TRBJ1-2
CASGDRRYDYGYTF | NA | TRBV12-5 | NA | TRBJ1-2
CASSYSSSGYGYTF | NA | TRBV6-5 | NA | TRBJ1-2
CASSQYGTEKLFF | NA | TRBV3-1/TRBV3-2 | NA | TRBJ1-4
CATSDPGLSSNQPQHF | NA | TRBV24-1 | NA | TRBJ1-5
CASSEDRPTAGNTIYF | NA | TRBV2 | NA | TRBJ1-3
CASSPLEETQYF | NA | TRBV14 | NA | TRBJ2-5
CASSSTGTGDGYTF | many | TRBV5-1 | TRBD1 | TRBJ1-2
CASSPPSGASYNEQFF | NA | TRBV3-1/TRBV3-2 | TRBD2 | TRBJ2-1
CASSSGQGSTDTQYF | NA | TRBV5-1 | TRBD1 | TRBJ2-3
CASGFQGVTEAFF | NA | TRBV12-5 | TRBD1 | TRBJ1-1
CASKGTDLPRTEAFF | few | TRBV7-9 | TRBD1 | TRBJ1-1
CASSGEGIQPQHF | few | TRBV2 | NA | TRBJ1-5
CASSVTAKASGNTIYF | NA | TRBV10-1 | NA | TRBJ1-3
CASSPVDRGFYEQYF | NA | TRBV11-2 | TRBD1 | TRBJ2-7
CASSDRTGMRYGYTF | NA | TRBV19 | TRBD1 | TRBJ1-2